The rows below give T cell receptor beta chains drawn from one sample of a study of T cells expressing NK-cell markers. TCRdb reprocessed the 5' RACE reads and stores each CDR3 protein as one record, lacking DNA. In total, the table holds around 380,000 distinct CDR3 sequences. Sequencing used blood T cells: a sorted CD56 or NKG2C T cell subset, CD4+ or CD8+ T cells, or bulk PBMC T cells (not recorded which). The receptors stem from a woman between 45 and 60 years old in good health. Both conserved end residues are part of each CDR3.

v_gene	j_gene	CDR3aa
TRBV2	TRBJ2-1	CASEGTDNEQFF
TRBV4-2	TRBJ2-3	CASSQDRSGNTQYF
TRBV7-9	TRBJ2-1	CASSVADNEQFF
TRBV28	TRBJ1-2	CASSLGQYSYGYTF
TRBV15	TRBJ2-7	CATSSHGGSSYEQYF
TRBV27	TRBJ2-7	CASSRNTAAYEQYF
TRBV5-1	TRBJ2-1	CASSTDLGSGRVYEQFF
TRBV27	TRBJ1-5	CASSQLNQPQHF
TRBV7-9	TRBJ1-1	CASSRGQDTEAFF
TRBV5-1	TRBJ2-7	CASSLVDGYEQYF
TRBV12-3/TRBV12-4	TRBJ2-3	CASSLLVGPTDTQYF
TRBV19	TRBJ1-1	CASSFLDRDTEAFF
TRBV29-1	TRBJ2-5	CSVEDGQAQETQYF
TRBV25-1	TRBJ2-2	CASSEFTGPHRELFF
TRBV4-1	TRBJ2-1	CASSGLAASSYNEQFF
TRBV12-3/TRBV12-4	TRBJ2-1	CASSLGLRPSYNEQFF
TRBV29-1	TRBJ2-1	CSVTSGATLEQFF
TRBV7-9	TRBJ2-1	CASSLALASGYNEQFF
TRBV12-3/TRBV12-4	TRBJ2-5	CASRDPNKETQYF
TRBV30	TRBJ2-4	CAWSGTGENIQYF
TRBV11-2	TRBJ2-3	CASSLAGEGSDTQYF
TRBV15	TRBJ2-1	CATSDSGSLALWQFF
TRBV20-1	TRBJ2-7	CSASLPGPSYEQYF
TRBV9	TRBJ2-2	CASSPRVAGVSGELFF
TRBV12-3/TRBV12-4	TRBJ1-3	CASTRAGGNTIYF
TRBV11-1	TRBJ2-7	CASRNGNYEQYF
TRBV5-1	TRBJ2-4	CASSLDAGRGNIQYF
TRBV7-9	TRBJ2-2	CASSLFPGVAGTILTGELFF
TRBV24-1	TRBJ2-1	CATSDWEQYNEQFF
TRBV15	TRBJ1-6	CATSRDGREGNSPLHF
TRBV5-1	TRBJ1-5	CASSLEGPRPQHF
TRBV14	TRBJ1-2	CASSQDLGEPYGYTF
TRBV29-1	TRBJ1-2	CSVPGGDYGYTF
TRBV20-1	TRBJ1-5	CSARTFIDQPQHF
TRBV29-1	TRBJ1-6	CSVDRGGSPLHF
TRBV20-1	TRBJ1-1	CSASGGQKLEAFF
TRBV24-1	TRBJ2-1	CATRAGGGNEQFF
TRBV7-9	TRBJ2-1	CASSFPPMGGNEQFF
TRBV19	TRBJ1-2	CASSILDSNNYGYTF
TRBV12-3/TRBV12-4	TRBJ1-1	CASSLTGRGRLGEAFF
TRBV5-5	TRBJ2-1	CASSRRGPPNEQFF
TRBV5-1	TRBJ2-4	CASSSIKAVGQTKNIQYF
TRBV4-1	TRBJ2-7	CASSQVPRAELYEQYF
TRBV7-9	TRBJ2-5	CASSLGSRVPGEETQYF
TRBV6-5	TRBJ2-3	CASSLLQGLAGVDTQYF
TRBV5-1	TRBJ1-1	CASSLRYGAEAFF